This T cell receptor beta chain was sequenced for a study of human T cells and chemical hapten exposure. For the study at large: Patients additionally received therapeutic doses of diphenylcyclopropenone on the scalp once a week, and this continued throughout the roughly 22-week study. The cohort included alopecia areata under or over 50% scalp, totalis and universalis.

In this sample, this clonotype turned up a few times. Time point noted: patch test 1, 2 weeks after DPC sensitization. Treatment in this sample: therapeutic diphenylcyclopropenone sensitization with weekly scalp DPC. Each patch-test visit's blood sample preceded patch application. Germline lookup yields CDR1 MNHEY and CDR2 SMNVEV (reference sequence). The CDR3 runs to 16 residues. V shed 2 bases and J shed 3 bases, with 16 bases lying between them. Separate cDNA molecules received unique molecular identifiers, which the library attached to them. TCRdb fed the RACE reads into MiXCR, producing one record per CDR3 protein. The sample has around 100,000 distinct CDR3 sequences, 8% to 13% seen once.

The chain joins TRBV27 to TRBJ1-1, with unresolved D. The input for sequencing was whole blood, taken in connection with sensitization to the hapten diphenylcyclopropenone (DPC). The sequence derives from a woman aged 35 to 49 with alopecia areata. Some clones in this sample may be carry-over from other donors' samples. CDR3 sequence: CASSLQAGTADTEAFF. CDR3 in DNA: TGTGCCAGCAGTTTACAGGCGGGAACGGCGGACACTGAAGCTTTCTTT.